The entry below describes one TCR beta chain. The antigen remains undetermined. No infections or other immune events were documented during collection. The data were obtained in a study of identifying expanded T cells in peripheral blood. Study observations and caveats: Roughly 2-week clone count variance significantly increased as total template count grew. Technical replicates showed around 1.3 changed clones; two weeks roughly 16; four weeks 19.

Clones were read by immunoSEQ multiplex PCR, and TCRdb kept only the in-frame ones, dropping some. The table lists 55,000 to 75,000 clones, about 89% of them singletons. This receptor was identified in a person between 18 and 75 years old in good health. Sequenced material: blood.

The CDR3 reads CASNGGRGDPGYTF. The CDR3 nucleotides are TGTGCCAGCAATGGAGGGAGAGGGGATCCTGGCTACACCTTC. The chain uses TRBV2 and TRBJ1-2; weak D call: TRBD1 (5 bases). The germline V gene has CDR1 SNHLY and CDR2 FYNNEI. The CDR3 loop spans 14 amino acids. The V end was cut by 7 bases, the J end by 7 bases, with 19 bases between.